Following are 13 T cell receptor beta chains from one sample sequenced in a study of OX40 agonist ivuxolimab in advanced cancers. Method: immunoSEQ multiplex PCR; TCRdb's copy keeps in-frame clones and lacks some. The table records around 68,000 clones, 87% of them present only once. The specimen was CD4+ or CD8+ T cells sorted from blood, collected in a trial of the OX40 agonist ivuxolimab. The receptors stem from an adult with an advanced solid tumor such as melanoma, head and neck, liver or kidney cancer.

The CDR3 sequence: CASSPQQGNTIYF. For the CDR3, the DNA is TGTGCCAGCAGCCCGCAACAGGGAAACACCATATATTTT. V is TRBV7-2 and J is TRBJ1-3, with D uncertain. Trimming shortened V by 5 bases and J by 4 bases, and 9 bases separated the two germline ends. The CDR3 covers 13 residues. Germline assignment: CDR1 SGHTA and CDR2 FQGNSA.

V gene TRBV7-9 combines with J gene TRBJ2-2; 7 bases match TRBD1. The V segment lost 8 bases and the J segment 0 bases; nucleotides outside the gene matches: 6. This CDR3 is built from 15 residues. Germline CDR1 and CDR2: SEHNR and FQNEAQ (reference sequence). The CDR3 bases are TGTGCCAGCCGTCCCGGGACAGCGAACACCGGGGAGCTGTTTTTT. It codes for CASRPGTANTGELFF.

The chain carries TRBV29-1 and TRBJ1-2, with 9 bases that match TRBD1. Trimming at V came to 2 bases and at J to 5 bases, leaving 21 bases not matched to a gene. This CDR3 is 19 amino acids long. Germline V gives CDR1 SQVTM, CDR2 ANQGSEA. The CDR3 loop is CSVERRLRTGDKPRYGYTF. The DNA of the CDR3 is TGCAGCGTTGAAAGGCGACTTCGGACAGGGGACAAACCTAGGTATGGCTACACCTTC.

The V and J genes are TRBV30 and TRBJ1-1, with D possibly TRBD1 on 6 matching bases. The CDR3 has 12 amino acids. V lost 2 bases and J lost 11, with 15 bases in between. Germline CDR1 reads GTSNPN; CDR2 reads SVGIG (reference sequence). CDR3 residues: CAWSPRTGRAFF. CDR3 DNA: TGTGCCTGGAGTCCCAGAACAGGGCGTGCTTTCTTT. The full variable domain, completed using reference TRBV30 and TRBJ1-1, is SQTIHQWPATLVQPVGSPLSLECTVEGTSNPNLYWYRQAAGRGLQLLFYSVGIGQISSEVPQNLSASRPQDRQFILSSKKLLLSDSGFYLCAWSPRTGRAFFGQGTRLTVV.

The chain combines TRBV7-9 with TRBJ2-7, with D unresolved. This CDR3 comprises 12 residues. Trimming shortened V by 4 bases and J by 3 bases, and 7 bases separated the two germline ends. CDR1 and CDR2 (germline): SEHNR, FQNEAQ (reference sequence). DNA of the CDR3: TGTGCCAGCAGCTCAACCCACTACGAGCAGTACTTC. Translation: CASSSTHYEQYF.

This chain uses TRBV12-5 with TRBJ2-3, with D perhaps given as TRBD1 or TRBD2 (5 bases each). This CDR3 is 16 amino acids long. Between the trimmed V and J ends, which lost 5 bases and 2 bases, there was a span of 17 bases. The germline CDR1 and CDR2 sequences are LGHNT and FRNRAP. CDR3 protein: CASGPRGKGTTDTQYF. The CDR3 region has the DNA TGTGCTAGTGGTCCGCGAGGGAAAGGGACCACAGATACGCAGTATTTT.

The chain uses TRBV13 and TRBJ1-6; TRBD1 is a possible D gene (6 bases). The germline V gene has CDR1 PRHDT and CDR2 FYEKMQ (reference sequence). V lost 5 bases to trimming and J lost 0 bases, with 8 bases between them. The CDR3 totals 15 residues. The CDR3 sequence is CASSRGNSYNSPLHF. The CDR3, as DNA: TGTGCCAGCAGCAGGGGGAACTCCTATAATTCACCCCTCCACTTT.

This rearrangement joins TRBV27 to TRBJ2-7; 8 nucleotides line up with TRBD1. CDR3 size: 14 residues. V lost 6 bases, J lost 2 bases, and 6 bases stayed unmatched. CDR1 and CDR2 from the germline V gene are MNHEY and SMNVEV (reference sequence). The chain's CDR3 is CASRGQGRPYEQYF. CDR3 nucleotide sequence: TGTGCCAGCAGAGGACAGGGACGTCCCTACGAGCAGTACTTC.

The genes are TRBV21-1 and TRBJ2-6. TRBV21-1 is reported as a pseudogene. CDR3 size: 13 residues. The CDR3 spells CASSDSGANVLTF. The CDR3 bases are TGTGCCAGCAGCGACTCTGGGGCCAACGTCCTGACTTTC.

V and J are TRBV6-1 and TRBJ1-5; no reliable D call. The CDR3 spans 16 residues. V was pared by 2 bases and J by 0 bases, with 11 bases between. The V gene's germline CDR1 is MNHNS and CDR2 SASEGT. This CDR3 reads CASSERKFDSNQPQHF. CDR3 DNA sequence: TGTGCCAGCAGTGAACGGAAGTTTGATAGCAATCAGCCCCAGCATTTT.

This rearrangement joins TRBV6-5 to TRBJ1-2, with D possibly matching TRBD1 (6 bases). Germline lookup yields CDR1 MNHEY and CDR2 SVGAGI. This CDR3 comprises 14 residues. Trimming removed 5 bases from V and 7 bases from J, with 17 bases in between. DNA of the CDR3: TGTGCCAGCAGTGGACTACAGGGTCTGGGTGGCTACACCTTC. Its protein product is CASSGLQGLGGYTF.

This chain links TRBV19 with TRBJ1-4; D is uncertain. The CDR3 covers 15 residues. Germline CDR1 and CDR2: LNHDA and SQIVND (reference sequence). V was shortened by 5 bases and J by 4 bases, with 14 bases between the two germline ends. CDR3 residues: CASSSQAGYNEKLFF. Here the CDR3 DNA reads TGTGCCAGTAGTTCCCAAGCCGGGTATAATGAAAAACTGTTTTTT.

The genes are TRBV11-1 and TRBJ2-3; TRBD2 agrees at 10 bases. The trim removed 2 bases at V and 11 bases at J, leaving 7 bases unmatched. CDR3 length: 14 residues. CDR1 is SGHAT and CDR2 is FQDESV in the germline V gene (reference sequence). The CDR3 nucleotides are TGTGCCAGCAGCTTAAAGCGGGGGGGCTTAGGGCAGTATTTT. Its translation is CASSLKRGGLGQYF.